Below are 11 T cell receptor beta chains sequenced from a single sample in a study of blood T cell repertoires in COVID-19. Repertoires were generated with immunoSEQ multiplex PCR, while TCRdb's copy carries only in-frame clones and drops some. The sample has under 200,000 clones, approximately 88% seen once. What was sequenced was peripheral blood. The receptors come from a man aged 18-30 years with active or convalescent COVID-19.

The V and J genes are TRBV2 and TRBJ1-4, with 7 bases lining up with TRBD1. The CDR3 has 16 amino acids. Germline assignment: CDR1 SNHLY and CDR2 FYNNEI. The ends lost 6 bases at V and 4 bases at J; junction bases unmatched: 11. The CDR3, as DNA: TGTGCCAGCAGGGGGGACAGAACTGGCTTTAATGAAAAACTGTTTTTT. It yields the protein CASRGDRTGFNEKLFF.

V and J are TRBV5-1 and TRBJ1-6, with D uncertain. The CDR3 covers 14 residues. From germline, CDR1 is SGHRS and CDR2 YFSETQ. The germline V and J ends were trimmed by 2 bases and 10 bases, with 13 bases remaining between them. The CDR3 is CASSFGSNESPLHF. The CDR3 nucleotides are TGCGCCAGCAGCTTCGGGTCGAACGAATCACCCCTCCACTTT.

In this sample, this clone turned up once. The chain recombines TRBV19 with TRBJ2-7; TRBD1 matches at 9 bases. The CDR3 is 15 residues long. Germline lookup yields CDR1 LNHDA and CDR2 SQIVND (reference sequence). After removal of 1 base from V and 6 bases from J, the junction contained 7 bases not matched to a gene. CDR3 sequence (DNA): TGTGCCAGTAGTATAGCGGGACAGGGAAGGGGCGAGCAGTACTTC. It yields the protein CASSIAGQGRGEQYF.

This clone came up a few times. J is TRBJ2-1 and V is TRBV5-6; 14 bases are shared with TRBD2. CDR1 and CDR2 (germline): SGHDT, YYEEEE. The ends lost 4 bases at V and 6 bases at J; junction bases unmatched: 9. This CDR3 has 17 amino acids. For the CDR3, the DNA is TGTGCCAGCAGCCTCTGGACTAGCGGGAGGAATGCCAATGAGCAGTTCTTC. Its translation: CASSLWTSGRNANEQFF.

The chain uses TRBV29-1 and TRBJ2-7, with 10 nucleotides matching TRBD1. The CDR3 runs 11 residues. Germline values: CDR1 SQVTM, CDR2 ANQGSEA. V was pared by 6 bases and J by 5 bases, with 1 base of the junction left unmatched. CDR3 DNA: TGCAGCGTGGGACAGGGGAACGAGCAGTACTTC. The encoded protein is CSVGQGNEQYF.

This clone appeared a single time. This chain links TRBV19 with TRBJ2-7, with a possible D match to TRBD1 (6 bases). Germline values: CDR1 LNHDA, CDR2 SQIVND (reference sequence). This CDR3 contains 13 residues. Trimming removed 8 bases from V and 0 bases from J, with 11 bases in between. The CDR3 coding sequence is TGTGCCAGTGGAGAACAGGGCTCCTACGAGCAGTACTTC. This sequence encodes CASGEQGSYEQYF. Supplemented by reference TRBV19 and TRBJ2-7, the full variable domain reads DGGITQSPKYLFRKEGQNVTLSCEQNLNHDAMYWYRQDPGQGLRLIYYSQIVNDFQKGDIAEGYSVSREKKESFPLTVTSAQKNPTAFYLCASGEQGSYEQYFGPGTRLTVT.

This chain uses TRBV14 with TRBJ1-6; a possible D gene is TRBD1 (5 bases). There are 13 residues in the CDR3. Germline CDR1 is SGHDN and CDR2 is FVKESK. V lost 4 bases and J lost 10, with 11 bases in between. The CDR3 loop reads CASSLLGQSPLHF. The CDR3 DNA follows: TGTGCCAGCAGCCTGCTCGGACAATCACCCCTCCACTTT.

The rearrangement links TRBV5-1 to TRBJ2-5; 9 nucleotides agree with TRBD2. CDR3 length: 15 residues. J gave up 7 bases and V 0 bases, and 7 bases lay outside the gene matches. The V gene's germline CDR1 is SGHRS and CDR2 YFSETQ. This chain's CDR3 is CASSLEPSGTGTQYF. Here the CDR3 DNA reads TGCGCCAGCAGCTTGGAGCCTAGCGGGACGGGGACCCAGTACTTC.

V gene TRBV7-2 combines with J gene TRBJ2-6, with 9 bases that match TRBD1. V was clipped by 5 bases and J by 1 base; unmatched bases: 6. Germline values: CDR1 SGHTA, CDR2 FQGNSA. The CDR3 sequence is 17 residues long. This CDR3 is CASSKQGASSGANVLTF. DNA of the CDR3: TGTGCCAGCAGCAAACAGGGGGCTTCTTCTGGGGCCAACGTCCTGACTTTC.

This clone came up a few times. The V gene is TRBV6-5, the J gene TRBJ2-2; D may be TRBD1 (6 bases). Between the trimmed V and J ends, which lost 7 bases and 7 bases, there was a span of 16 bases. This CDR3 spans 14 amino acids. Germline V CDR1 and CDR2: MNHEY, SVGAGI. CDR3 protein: CASKATGSFGELFF. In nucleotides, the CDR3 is TGTGCCAGCAAGGCGACAGGTTCATTCGGGGAGCTGTTTTTT.

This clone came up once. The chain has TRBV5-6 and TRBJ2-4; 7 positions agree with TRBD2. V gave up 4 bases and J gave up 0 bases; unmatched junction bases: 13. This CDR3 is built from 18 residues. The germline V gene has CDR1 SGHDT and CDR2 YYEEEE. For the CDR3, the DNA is TGTGCCAGCAGCCCAGGACTAGTTGGGGGGTTAGCCAAAAACATTCAGTACTTC. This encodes CASSPGLVGGLAKNIQYF.